This T cell receptor beta chain was recovered during a study of T-cell reconstitution after alpha-beta-depleted transplantation in children. Notes on the study in general: Two months or so post-transplant, alpha-beta T cells reportedly derived from several hundred expanded graft clones. Hyperexpanded clones declined; after one year, newly produced T cells mostly supplied diversity.

Using unique molecular identifiers, the investigators prepared the TCRbeta library. TCRdb reprocessed the PCR reads with MiXCR, giving one entry per CDR3 protein. The sample includes 300,000 to 350,000 distinct CDR3 sequences, approximately 23% of them seen just once. This clonotype came up a few times. What it recognizes is unknown. Specimen: PBMCs, mostly from graft donor cells, collected 180 days after TCRalphabeta/CD19-depleted stem cell transplant. The receptor was derived from a male patient younger than 18 who had a stem cell transplant for acute lymphoblastic leukemia, so the T cells may come from the graft donor.

CDR3 DNA sequence: TGTGCCAGCAGCTTGGAGGCGAGCGTACGGATTTACTATGGCTACACCTTC. It yields the protein CASSLEASVRIYYGYTF. V gene TRBV5-5 combines with J gene TRBJ1-2; no clear D. The germline gives CDR1 SGHKS, CDR2 YYEKEE (reference sequence). CDR3 length: 17 amino acids. V lost 0 bases and J lost 3, with 18 bases in between.